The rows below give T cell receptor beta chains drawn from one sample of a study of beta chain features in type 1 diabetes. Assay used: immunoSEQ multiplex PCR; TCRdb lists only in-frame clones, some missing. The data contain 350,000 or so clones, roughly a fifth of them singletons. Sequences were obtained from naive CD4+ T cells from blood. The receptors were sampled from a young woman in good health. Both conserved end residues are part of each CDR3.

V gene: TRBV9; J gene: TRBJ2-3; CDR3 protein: CASSVAPRGTRGDTQYF
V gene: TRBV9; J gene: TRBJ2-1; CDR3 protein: CASSVVRDSDYNEQFF
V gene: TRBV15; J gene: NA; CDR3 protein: CATSRDRGPYEQYF
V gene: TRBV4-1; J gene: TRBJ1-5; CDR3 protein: CASSQVGQGKQPQHF
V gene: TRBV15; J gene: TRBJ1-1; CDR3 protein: CATSRGREYTEAFF
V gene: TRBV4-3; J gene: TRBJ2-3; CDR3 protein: CASSHRGSTDTQYF
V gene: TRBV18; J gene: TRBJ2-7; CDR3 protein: CASSPPWQGGEQYF
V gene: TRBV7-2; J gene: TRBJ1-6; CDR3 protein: CASSDGQTSPLHF
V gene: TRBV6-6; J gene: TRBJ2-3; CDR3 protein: CASSYRDTQYF
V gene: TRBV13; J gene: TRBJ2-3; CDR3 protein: CASSSSPKDTQYF
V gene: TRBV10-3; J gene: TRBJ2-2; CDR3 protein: CAGSGTVNTGELFF
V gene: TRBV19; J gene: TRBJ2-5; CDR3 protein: CASSDGGQETQYF
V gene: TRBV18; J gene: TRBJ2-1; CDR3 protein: CASSLGEGNEQFF
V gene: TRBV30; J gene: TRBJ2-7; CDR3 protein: CAWRGLLSYEQYF
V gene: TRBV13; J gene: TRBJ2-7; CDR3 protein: CASRIAGGYHEQYF
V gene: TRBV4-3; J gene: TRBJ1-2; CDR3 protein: CASSHSPGQGRYGYTF
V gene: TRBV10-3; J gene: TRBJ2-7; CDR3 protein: CATQSRGLYEQYF
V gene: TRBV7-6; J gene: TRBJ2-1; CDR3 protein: CASSFRDYPSNEQFF
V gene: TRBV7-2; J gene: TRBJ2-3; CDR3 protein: CASTTGVKADTQYF
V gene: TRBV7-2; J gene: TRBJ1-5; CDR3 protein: CASSLGDRTGPQHF
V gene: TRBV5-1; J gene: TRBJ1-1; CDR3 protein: CASNSGSHTEAFF
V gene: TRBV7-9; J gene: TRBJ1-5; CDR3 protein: CASSLEGHQPQHF
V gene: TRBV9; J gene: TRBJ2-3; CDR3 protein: CASSLQSGDTQYF
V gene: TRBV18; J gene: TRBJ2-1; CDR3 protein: CASSPGSSGTYNEQFF
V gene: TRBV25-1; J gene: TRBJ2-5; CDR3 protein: CATAGNQDTQYF
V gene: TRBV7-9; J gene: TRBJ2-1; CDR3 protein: CASSLQVVSYNEQFF
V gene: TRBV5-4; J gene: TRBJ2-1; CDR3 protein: CASSPGGSSYNEQFF
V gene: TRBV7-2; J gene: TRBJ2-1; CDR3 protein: CASSLASGGTSGSTGSYNEQFF
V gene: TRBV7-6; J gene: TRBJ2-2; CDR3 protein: CASSLSRSGELFF
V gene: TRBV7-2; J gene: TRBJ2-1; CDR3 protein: CASSLGLAATNEQFF
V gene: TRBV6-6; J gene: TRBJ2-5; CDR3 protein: CASTSSGGLETQYF
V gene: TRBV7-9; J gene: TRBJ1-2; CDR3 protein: CASSLGGRDYGYTF
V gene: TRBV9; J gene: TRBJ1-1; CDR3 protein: CASAGLSAEAFF
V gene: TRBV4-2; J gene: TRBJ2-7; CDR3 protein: CASSQERNVGSHEQYF
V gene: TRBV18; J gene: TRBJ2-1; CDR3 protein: CASSPRASGSGDEQFF
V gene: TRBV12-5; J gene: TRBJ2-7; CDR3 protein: CASGLDRTYEQYF
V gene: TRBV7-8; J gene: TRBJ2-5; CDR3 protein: CASSPDSKGETQYF
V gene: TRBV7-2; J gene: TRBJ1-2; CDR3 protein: CASSLDLKGNGYTF
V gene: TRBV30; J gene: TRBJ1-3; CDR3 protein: CAWRWASSGNTIYF
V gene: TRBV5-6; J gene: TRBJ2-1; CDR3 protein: CASSHRGWNEQFF
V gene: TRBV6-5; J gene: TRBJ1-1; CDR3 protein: CASSYLQGGGTEAFF
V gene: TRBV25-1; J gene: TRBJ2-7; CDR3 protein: CASGPGASYEQYF
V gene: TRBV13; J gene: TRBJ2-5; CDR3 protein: CASSPSPTGEQETQYF
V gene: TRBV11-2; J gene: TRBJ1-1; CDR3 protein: CASSLQALNTEAFF
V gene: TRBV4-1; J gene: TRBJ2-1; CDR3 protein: CASSQGPRRYSYNEQFF
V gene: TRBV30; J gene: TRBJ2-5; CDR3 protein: CAWSPALLAGVTQYF
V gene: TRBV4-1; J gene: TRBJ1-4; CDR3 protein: CASSRGQVEKLFF
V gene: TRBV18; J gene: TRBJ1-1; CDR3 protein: CASSPRNTEAFF
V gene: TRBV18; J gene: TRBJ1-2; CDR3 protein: CASSPPDIYGYTF
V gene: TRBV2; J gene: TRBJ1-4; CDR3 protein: CASSRTDNEKLFF
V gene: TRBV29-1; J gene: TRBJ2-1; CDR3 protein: CSTTGGPYNEQFF
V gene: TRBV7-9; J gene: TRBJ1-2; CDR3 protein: CASSTGGFNYGYTF
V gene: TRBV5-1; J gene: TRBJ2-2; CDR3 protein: CASSLAPRGTGELFF
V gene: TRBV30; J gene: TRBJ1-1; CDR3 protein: CAMDREAFF
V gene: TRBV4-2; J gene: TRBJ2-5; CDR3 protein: CASSPRAGGAAETQYF
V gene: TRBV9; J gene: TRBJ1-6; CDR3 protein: CASSGVGQSVSPLHF
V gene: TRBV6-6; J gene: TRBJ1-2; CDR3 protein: CASTTLRAQAYGYTF
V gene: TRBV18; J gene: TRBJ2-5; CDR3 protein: CASSALLAPQETQYF
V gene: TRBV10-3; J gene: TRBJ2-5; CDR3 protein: CAISDPGQNQETQYF